This T cell receptor (beta chain) was obtained from a study of read filtering for tumor transcriptome and immune sequencing (TCRdb year 2020). About the study as a whole: Of the patients in the cohort, approximately 16 were male and 11 to 15 were female, and their mean age was approximately 70 years, with a range of about 40 to 85. TCR-region mapped reads per sample ranged from about 3.5 to 11 million with IR-seq versus only about 85 to 1273 with RNA-seq. One of the main goals was to work out a read-filtering strategy for immune repertoire data, in particular whether clonotypes backed by only a single read should be removed. Under revised international staging, about eight patients fell into R-ISS I, some 15 into R-ISS II and over 5 into R-ISS III. Using the same bone marrow samples, the study compared TCR repertoires obtained by targeted immune repertoire sequencing with those obtained by bulk whole-transcriptome sequencing. After DNase treatment, whole-transcriptome libraries were prepared with the TruSeq RNA Access Library Prep Kit.

Study-wide conclusions, independent of this receptor: When single-read clonotypes were removed, the proportions of shared clonotypes in IR-seq and RNA-seq correlated more strongly. Single-read clonotypes made up 80% to 85% of clonotypes but only 3% to 4% of total reads in IR-seq, compared with approximately 75% of clonotypes and approximately 45% of reads in RNA-seq. The sorted CD138-negative fraction was composed of a mixed bone marrow immune population rather than of purified T cells. Compared with RNA-seq, IR-seq captured clonotypes at much greater depth and more reliably, and a smaller IR-seq throughput was enough to identify most of the shared clonotypes.

Each patient had bone marrow sampled at the time of active disease. Isolation of bone marrow mononuclear cells was performed by Ficoll-Hypaque density gradient centrifugation. CD138-negative cells were obtained by negative selection after labeling with CD138 magnetic microbeads on a MACS separator, removing myeloma plasma cells. Flow cytometry with CD138 antibodies on an Attune NxT was used to check how pure the isolated cells were. TRIzol reagent was used to extract total RNA, which was then quantified with a NanoDrop spectrophotometer. Paired RNA-seq and IR-seq were performed on each patient's CD138-negative bone marrow sample. From the cysteine up to the phenylalanine, the CDR3 has a length of 12 residues. The DNA shown is the 36-base CDR3, in frame from base 1. Trimming costs V 4 bases and J 3 bases, and their ends lie 7 bases apart. CDR1 and CDR2, per the germline V gene, are MNHEY and SVGEGT.

Starting from 400 ng RNA, TCR libraries were constructed with the Immunoverse kit using molecular barcoded adaptors that cover the alpha/delta and beta/gamma chains. TCR library preparation was performed with the same RNA that was used for transcriptome sequencing. TCR libraries were sequenced on an Illumina HiSeq 4000 with 2 x 150 cycles. Per the original workflow: Using MiXCR, which included quality filtering and error correction, TCR reads were aligned to human V, D, J and C references and then assembled into CDR3 clonotypes. The tcR package in R was used for analysis of clonotype counts and gene usage diversity. Raw mapping reads were checked after the RNA-seq reads had been mapped by STAR aligner version 2.5.3a onto the human GRCh37 genome. To test the effect of sequencing depth on detected clonotypes, IR-seq fastq files were randomly downsampled using Seqtk 1.3. Using fastp trimming at Q25 and MiXCR clonotype assembly, TCRdb reanalyzed the public sequencing data and kept in-frame beta chains. Each record represents a unique CDR3 protein, reported with the most common genes and DNA among its rows. TCRdb's processing, not the study's, gives the V and J calls here. The sample records over 50,000 distinct CDR3 sequences, roughly a fifth of which are singletons. The ten largest make up roughly a tenth of the sample.

This clonotype has at least ten counts. There is no known antigen for this receptor. Per-base quality was not reported, and no clone a single base away is much larger than it. The rearranged chain carries TRBV6-2 or TRBV6-3 and TRBJ2-7; the D gene cannot be resolved reliably. Sequencing was carried out using a population of CD138-negative cells sorted from bone marrow. The sample's cell subset or site label is to be understood as: bone marrow mononuclear cells depleted of CD138+ plasma/myeloma cells by negative magnetic selection. The receptor's source is a donor at least 40 years old with multiple myeloma. The bases are TGTGCCAGCAGTTGGGCCCTCTACGAGCAGTACTTC. It specifies CASSWALYEQYF.